A single sample is the source of the 27 T cell receptor beta chains below, sequenced in a study of T cells in Graves' hyperthyroidism and ophthalmopathy. RNA transcripts served as the template for amplifying TCR beta CDR3 regions. With the HTBI primer set, the TCR CDR3 went through a first round of RT-PCR. TCRdb re-derived calls from the multiplex PCR reads in MiXCR, one entry per CDR3 protein. The table shows a few hundred thousand distinct CDR3 sequences, with 15% occurring only once. The sample taken for sequencing was blood. These receptors all stem from a woman aged 30 to 39 with Graves' hyperthyroidism.

The rearrangement uses TRBV15 and TRBJ2-2, with a weak D call TRBD2 (5 bases). This CDR3 comprises 15 residues. From germline, CDR1 is LNHNV and CDR2 YYDKDF (reference sequence). With 6 bases removed from V and 0 bases from J, the gap between germline ends came to 11 bases. The CDR3 coding sequence is TGTGCCACCAGGCCGGCGGGCTCGAACACCGGGGAGCTGTTTTTT. It translates to CATRPAGSNTGELFF.

This chain connects TRBV6-5 to TRBJ2-4; 8 bases agree with TRBD2. Germline V gives CDR1 MNHEY, CDR2 SVGAGI. Germline trimming cut 4 bases from V and 3 bases from J; bases unmatched to any gene: 11. CDR3 size: 17 residues. The CDR3 reads CASSSASGSLVKNIQYF. CDR3 nucleotides: TGTGCCAGCAGTTCCGCAAGCGGGAGCTTGGTCAAAAACATTCAGTACTTC.

There are many counts of this clonotype. This chain links TRBV7-8 with TRBJ1-2; 10 bases are a match to TRBD1. Germline-derived CDR1 and CDR2 are SGHVS and FQNEAQ. Losses at the gene ends were 4 bases for V and 2 bases for J; bases not matched to a gene: 1. The CDR3 extends over 14 amino acids. CDR3 protein: CASSSGQGNYGYTF. DNA for the CDR3: TGTGCCAGCAGCTCGGGACAGGGGAACTATGGCTACACCTTC. Based on the CDR3 plus reference TRBV7-8 and TRBJ1-2, the full variable domain is GAGVSQSPRYKVAKRGQDVALRCDPISGHVSLFWYQQALGQGPEFLTYFQNEAQLDKSGLPSDRFFAERPEGSVSTLKIQRTQQEDSAVYLCASSSGQGNYGYTFGSGTRLTVV.

This clonotype was detected a few times. V and J are TRBV6-1 and TRBJ1-4, with D possibly matching TRBD1 (6 bases). V was cut by 7 bases and J by 0 bases, with 9 bases left in between. This CDR3 region has 14 residues. CDR1 is MNHNS, CDR2 SASEGT, per germline. CDR3 nucleotide sequence: TGTGCCAGCATCCAGGGGTCAACTAATGAAAAACTGTTTTTT. Translated, it gives CASIQGSTNEKLFF.

The table lists this clonotype with many counts. The chain employs TRBV12-3 or TRBV12-4 and TRBJ2-1; 10 bases match TRBD2. The V and J ends lost 4 bases and 4 bases, in that order; junction bases with no gene match: 10. The CDR3 is 17 residues long. The CDR3 sequence is CASSSQLAGTGYNEQFF. CDR3 sequence (DNA): TGTGCCAGCAGTTCCCAACTAGCGGGGACGGGGTACAATGAGCAGTTCTTC.

The chain joins TRBV20-1 to TRBJ1-4; D gene uncertain. The CDR3 runs to 15 residues. V was shortened by 3 bases and J by 7 bases, with 18 bases between the two germline ends. Germline lookup yields CDR1 DFQATT and CDR2 SNEGSKA (reference sequence). The CDR3 nucleotides read TGCAGTGCTAGTAAAGAGGCAGCGAGGTCTGAAAAACTGTTTTTT. This codes for CSASKEAARSEKLFF.

A remark on this clonotype: This may stem from a read error, because a much larger clone lies one nucleotide away. The chain recombines TRBV12-3 or TRBV12-4 with TRBJ1-5, with D possibly matching TRBD1 (5 bases). CDR3 length: 13 amino acids. The CDR3 here is CATSGGGDQPQHF. The CDR3 bases are TGTGCCACCAGTGGGGGGGGGGATCAGCCCCAGCATTTT.

This chain uses TRBV27 with TRBJ1-2, with D possibly TRBD1 on 6 matching bases. CDR1 is MNHEY, CDR2 SMNVEV, per germline (reference sequence). The V and J ends lost 6 bases and 7 bases respectively, with 18 bases between them. The CDR3 consists of 14 residues. In DNA form, the CDR3 reads TGTGCCAGCAGCCAGTTGGGGGGGGGCTCTGGCTACACCTTC. Its protein is CASSQLGGGSGYTF.

This clonotype was detected many times. The chain has TRBV2 and TRBJ1-5, with TRBD1 identical over 7 bases. The CDR3 runs 16 residues. The germline CDR1 and CDR2 sequences are SNHLY and FYNNEI. Trimming cost V 6 bases and J 1 base; bases outside gene matches: 9. CDR3 in amino acids: CASRTGQAGSNQPQHF. The CDR3 DNA is TGTGCCAGCAGGACTGGACAGGCTGGGAGCAATCAGCCCCAGCATTTT.

V and J are TRBV5-4 and TRBJ1-1; D remains ambiguous. Between the trimmed V and J ends, which lost 0 bases and 3 bases, there was a span of 15 bases. Germline V gene sequence: CDR1 SGHNT, CDR2 YYREEE (reference sequence). The CDR3 covers 16 residues. The CDR3 region has the DNA TGTGCCAGCAGCTTGGTAGGGAGGCCCTCGGACACTGAAGCTTTCTTT. Protein product: CASSLVGRPSDTEAFF.

In this sample, this clonotype turned up many times. V gene TRBV5-1 combines with J gene TRBJ1-6; 9 nucleotides agree with TRBD1. J gave up 6 bases and V 0 bases, and 10 bases lay outside the gene matches. Germline CDR1 is SGHRS and CDR2 is YFSETQ. CDR3 length equals 18 residues. The CDR3 spells CASSLAPSDRGSNSPLHF. DNA of the CDR3: TGCGCCAGCAGCTTGGCCCCGTCGGACAGGGGTAGTAATTCACCCCTCCACTTT. Full variable domain (rest looked up from reference TRBV5-1 and TRBJ1-6): KAGVTQTPRYLIKTRGQQVTLSCSPISGHRSVSWYQQTPGQGLQFLFEYFSETQRNKGNFPGRFSGRQFSNSRSEMNVSTLELGDSALYLCASSLAPSDRGSNSPLHFGNGTRLTVT.

The genes are TRBV6-2 or TRBV6-3 and TRBJ1-5; 9 bases are shared with TRBD1. The CDR3 covers 15 residues. Germline loops: CDR1 MNHEY, CDR2 SVGEGT. V gave up 4 bases and J gave up 9 bases; unmatched junction bases: 10. The CDR3: CASSSPTPGQGPQHF. Written as DNA, the CDR3 is TGTGCCAGCAGTTCGCCGACCCCGGGACAGGGGCCCCAGCATTTT.

CDR3 region: CATREGVYNEQFF. CDR3 DNA sequence: TGTGCCACCAGGGAGGGAGTCTACAATGAGCAGTTCTTC. V and J are TRBV24-1 and TRBJ2-1; possible D gene TRBD2, 6 bases. Trimming stripped 7 bases from V and 3 bases from J, with 9 bases between. Germline lookup yields CDR1 KGHDR and CDR2 SFDVKD. The CDR3 spans 13 residues.

This clonotype has at least ten counts. The chain has TRBV29-1 and TRBJ2-5; no reliable D call. Germline V lookup: CDR1 SQVTM, CDR2 ANQGSEA. Between the trimmed V and J ends, which lost 6 bases and 11 bases, there was a span of 16 bases. This CDR3 is 11 amino acids long. CDR3 DNA: TGCAGCGTCAGGCGCGCGTCCGGACAGTACTTC. Translating gives CSVRRASGQYF.

Many counts were recorded for this clonotype. The chain has TRBV5-8 and TRBJ2-1; D remains ambiguous. The CDR3 covers 12 residues. The V and J ends lost 2 bases and 9 bases respectively, with 9 bases between them. Germline values: CDR1 SGHTS, CDR2 YDEGEE. The CDR3 DNA reads TGTGCCAGCAGCTTTTCGTCTGCTGAGCAGTTCTTC. It yields the protein CASSFSSAEQFF.

This clonotype was counted ten times or more. This rearrangement joins TRBV30 to TRBJ1-2, with a weak D call TRBD1 (5 bases). This CDR3 is built from 15 residues. Germline V gives CDR1 GTSNPN, CDR2 SVGIG (reference sequence). Trimming removed 1 base from V and 3 bases from J, with 15 bases in between. In DNA form, the CDR3 reads TGTGCCTGGAGTGCCCCTCACGGGGGATACTATGGCTACACCTTC. It specifies CAWSAPHGGYYGYTF.

Here the CDR3 reads CASSEGGGTYEQYF. The CDR3 DNA is TGTGCCAGCAGTGAGGGCGGGGGCACCTACGAGCAGTACTTC. This chain links TRBV2 with TRBJ2-7; D might be TRBD2 (7 bases). The germline CDR1 and CDR2 sequences are SNHLY and FYNNEI. The ends were cut back, 3 bases at V and 2 bases at J, with 11 bases in the middle. This CDR3 has 14 residues.

This clonotype was counted a few times. The chain links TRBV7-9 to TRBJ1-2; 10 nucleotides align to TRBD1. Germline V gives CDR1 SEHNR, CDR2 FQNEAQ (reference sequence). The CDR3 spans 16 residues. V trimming: 5 bases; J trimming: 7 bases; junction bases outside the gene matches: 13. The CDR3 region has the DNA TGTGCCAGCAGCAGCCCCGGGACAGGGGTATTGGGTGGCTACACCTTC. It is translated as CASSSPGTGVLGGYTF.

This clonotype occurred many times. The CDR3 protein is CAWSVSAGYYNEQFF. The CDR3, as DNA: TGTGCCTGGAGTGTATCGGCGGGATACTACAATGAGCAGTTCTTC. The chain is built from TRBV30 and TRBJ2-1; tentatively, D is TRBD2 (6 bases). V was shortened by 0 bases and J by 3 bases, with 12 bases between the two germline ends. CDR3 length equals 15 residues. The germline V gene has CDR1 GTSNPN and CDR2 SVGIG (reference sequence).

In this sample, this clonotype turned up a few times. The rearrangement uses TRBV18 and TRBJ2-7; D may be TRBD1 (6 bases). The V end was cut by 5 bases, the J end by 3 bases, with 14 bases between. Germline lookup yields CDR1 KGHSH and CDR2 LQKENI. The CDR3 consists of 14 residues. The CDR3 region has the DNA TGTGCCAGCTCATCTCGGACAGTAGACTACGAGCAGTACTTC. It yields the protein CASSSRTVDYEQYF.

This clonotype was detected only a few times. The chain recombines TRBV5-1 with TRBJ1-1, with 9 bases lining up with TRBD1. Germline CDR1 SGHRS, CDR2 YFSETQ. The CDR3 covers 15 residues. Trimming at V came to 1 base and at J to 10 bases, leaving 11 bases not matched to a gene. The CDR3 here is CASSLYDGQGQGAFF. In DNA form, the CDR3 reads TGCGCCAGCAGCTTGTATGACGGACAGGGGCAGGGAGCTTTCTTT.

This clonotype was seen at least ten times. The V call is TRBV5-1, the J call TRBJ2-3, with 9 positions matching TRBD2. J lost 9 bases, V lost 3 bases, and 11 bases had no gene match. The CDR3 loop spans 15 amino acids. Germline assignment: CDR1 SGHRS and CDR2 YFSETQ. The CDR3 DNA reads TGCGCCAGCAGCTCCGGATATAGCGGGAGCAGCACGCAGTATTTT. Its protein product is CASSSGYSGSSTQYF.

The chain carries TRBV5-1 and TRBJ2-3; tentatively, D is TRBD1 or TRBD2 (5 bases each). Germline assignment: CDR1 SGHRS and CDR2 YFSETQ. Trimming cost V 4 bases and J 2 bases, with 11 bases left between them. The CDR3 has 14 residues. CDR3: CASSRGADTDTQYF. The DNA of the CDR3 is TGCGCCAGCAGCCGAGGGGCGGACACAGATACGCAGTATTTT.

This clonotype has at least ten counts. This chain links TRBV20-1 with TRBJ2-7; D may be TRBD1 (5 bases). The germline V gene has CDR1 DFQATT and CDR2 SNEGSKA (reference sequence). Trimming pared 5 bases from V and 0 bases from J, leaving 17 bases between. The CDR3 is 15 amino acids. CDR3 sequence reads: CSAPLQGRSSYEQYF. CDR3 DNA sequence: TGCAGTGCTCCCCTCCAGGGCAGGAGCTCCTACGAGCAGTACTTC.

This clonotype was detected many times. The chain combines TRBV28 with TRBJ2-5, with 9 bases that match TRBD2. The V segment lost 5 bases and the J segment 6 bases; nucleotides outside the gene matches: 13. There are 16 residues in the CDR3. Germline assignment: CDR1 MDHEN and CDR2 SYDVKM. The CDR3 reads CASSRLTSGKFQTQYF. DNA of the CDR3: TGTGCCAGCAGTCGCTTGACTAGCGGAAAATTTCAGACCCAGTACTTC. The full variable domain, completed using reference TRBV28 and TRBJ2-5, is DVKVTQSSRYLVKRTGEKVFLECVQDMDHENMFWYRQDPGLGLRLIYFSYDVKMKEKGDIPEGYSVSREKKERFSLILESASTNQTSMYLCASSRLTSGKFQTQYFGPGTRLLVL.

At least ten counts were recorded for this clonotype. The chain's CDR3 is CATVDMGKDTGELFF. The CDR3 bases are TGTGCCACCGTGGACATGGGAAAGGACACCGGGGAGCTGTTTTTT. This chain joins TRBV27 and TRBJ2-2, with a tentative D call TRBD1 (5 bases). The germline V gene has CDR1 MNHEY and CDR2 SMNVEV (reference sequence). CDR3 size: 15 residues. The ends were cut back, 10 bases at V and 3 bases at J, with 18 bases in the middle.

This clonotype came up a few times. The rearrangement joins TRBV19 to TRBJ2-3, with 8 bases fitting TRBD2. The CDR3 totals 18 residues. After removal of 5 bases from V and 2 bases from J, the junction contained 15 bases not matched to a gene. Germline values: CDR1 LNHDA, CDR2 SQIVND (reference sequence). The CDR3 nucleotides read TGTGCCAGTAGTGAGCTGGGCACTAGCGGAAGACACACAGATACGCAGTATTTT. Translated, it gives CASSELGTSGRHTDTQYF.